Presented here are 18 T cell receptor beta chains from one specimen sequenced in a study of Ad26.COV2.S vaccination and SARS-CoV-2 variants. Some clones are missing from TCRdb's copy, which holds only in-frame ones; the method was immunoSEQ multiplex PCR. This repertoire shows about 400,000 clones, around 92% found once; its top ten account for over 1.5%. Treatment given: some 20 received Ad26.COV2.S at low or high dose, single or two shots; about 5 received placebo; per-sample allocation not given. Day 63 following the first vaccine or placebo injection was when the samples were taken. Sample: peripheral blood, taken in a trial of Ad26.COV2.S vaccine versus placebo. Receptors originate from a person between 18 and 65 years old who received the Ad26.COV2.S COVID-19 vaccine or a placebo.

This clone was found a few times. The chain links TRBV5-6 to TRBJ2-7; 7 bases match TRBD1. The ends lost 3 bases at V and 0 bases at J; junction bases unmatched: 3. The CDR3 totals 14 residues. In germline, CDR1 is SGHDT, CDR2 YYEEEE. In DNA, the CDR3 is TGTGCCAGCAGCTCGACAGGGTACTCCTACGAGCAGTACTTC. Protein product: CASSSTGYSYEQYF.

The J gene is TRBJ2-3, the V gene TRBV3-1 (or the pseudogene TRBV3-2), with 9 bases matching TRBD2. CDR1 and CDR2 (germline): LGHDT, YNNKEL (reference sequence). The V and J ends lost 3 bases and 1 base, in that order; junction bases with no gene match: 2. The CDR3 totals 15 residues. As DNA, the CDR3 is TGTGCCAGCAGCCAGACTAGCGGAGGCACAGATACGCAGTATTTT. It yields the protein CASSQTSGGTDTQYF.

This chain joins TRBV19 and TRBJ1-2, with 7 bases matching TRBD1. The V segment lost 7 bases and the J segment 8 bases; nucleotides outside the gene matches: 7. Germline V lookup: CDR1 LNHDA, CDR2 SQIVND (reference sequence). This CDR3 contains 12 residues. The CDR3 region is CASNRQGRGYTF. DNA of the CDR3: TGTGCCAGTAACAGACAGGGACGCGGCTACACCTTC.

This chain links TRBV2 with TRBJ2-7, with D possibly being TRBD2 (6 bases). The CDR3 is 16 amino acids. Trimming pared 6 bases from V and 2 bases from J, leaving 20 bases between. Germline CDR1 and CDR2: SNHLY and FYNNEI. CDR3 in amino acids: CASRLPRGTGTYEQYF. DNA of the CDR3: TGTGCCAGCAGGCTGCCCAGAGGGACTGGAACCTACGAGCAGTACTTC.

This clone appeared a single time. The V and J genes are TRBV4-3 and TRBJ2-6; no definite D call. Germline V gene sequence: CDR1 LGHNA, CDR2 YSLEER. The CDR3 loop spans 16 amino acids. V was shortened by 2 bases and J by 0 bases, with 8 bases between the two germline ends. The CDR3 DNA is TGCGCCAGCAGCCAATCCTTACCCTCTGGGGCCAACGTCCTGACTTTC. It is translated as CASSQSLPSGANVLTF.

J is TRBJ2-5 and V is TRBV19; no clear D gene. The CDR3 has 14 residues. V was trimmed by 2 bases and J by 0 bases, leaving 7 bases between them. Germline V gene data show CDR1 as LNHDA and CDR2 as SQIVND (reference sequence). The CDR3 DNA follows: TGTGCCAGTAGTATATCGGTAAACCAAGAGACCCAGTACTTC. Translating it yields CASSISVNQETQYF.

The chain is built from TRBV6-2 or TRBV6-3 and TRBJ1-6; possibly TRBD1 for D (6 bases). This CDR3 region has 16 residues. CDR1 MNHEY and CDR2 SVGEGT come from the germline V gene. The V end was cut by 2 bases, the J end by 6 bases, with 14 bases between. The CDR3 reads CASSYGGAGGNSPLHF. Here the CDR3 DNA reads TGTGCCAGCAGTTACGGGGGGGCCGGGGGTAATTCACCCCTCCACTTT.

This clone appeared a few times. This sample includes further DNA sequences coding for the same CDR3. V usage is TRBV18 and J usage is TRBJ2-5; no firm D call. The CDR3 length is 12 residues. The V gene's germline CDR1 is KGHSH and CDR2 LQKENI. Trimming removed 4 bases from V and 0 bases from J, with 3 bases in between. CDR3 residues: CASSQYQETQYF. The CDR3 bases are TGTGCCAGCTCACAGTACCAAGAGACCCAGTACTTC. The full variable domain, rest sourced from reference TRBV18 and TRBJ2-5, is NAGVMQNPRHLVRRRGQEARLRCSPMKGHSHVYWYRQLPEEGLKFMVYLQKENIIDESGMPKERFSAEFPKEGPSILRIQQVVRGDSAAYFCASSQYQETQYFGPGTRLLVL.

This chain links TRBV21-1 with TRBJ1-5; the listed D gene, TRBD1, was not tested against the DNA. TRBV21-1 is designated a pseudogene. The CDR3 runs 17 residues. The CDR3 here is CASTPRVDRYSNQPQHF. In DNA form, the CDR3 reads TGTGCCAGCACCCCCAGGGTTGATAGATATAGCAATCAGCCCCAGCATTTT.

This clone has a single count. The rearrangement uses TRBV6-5 and TRBJ2-1; 7 bases fit TRBD2. CDR1 MNHEY and CDR2 SVGAGI come from the germline V gene. The CDR3 is made up of 15 amino acids. V lost 6 bases and J lost 7; bases outside the gene matches: 12. CDR3 region: CASRPSGGVWNEQFF. CDR3 sequence (DNA): TGTGCCAGCAGGCCAAGTGGGGGGGTCTGGAATGAGCAGTTCTTC.

The table lists this clone with a few counts. The chain uses TRBV6-5 and TRBJ1-1, with unresolved D. The CDR3 covers 13 residues. The germline CDR1 and CDR2 sequences are MNHEY and SVGAGI. Trimming pared 5 bases from V and 4 bases from J, leaving 11 bases between. The CDR3 coding sequence is TGTGCCAGCAGTCCGGCCTTGGGCACTGAAGCTTTCTTT. Amino acid sequence: CASSPALGTEAFF.

The V call is TRBV5-1, the J call TRBJ1-1; no definite D call. CDR1 and CDR2 (germline): SGHRS, YFSETQ. The CDR3 covers 12 residues. Trimming pared 4 bases from V and 5 bases from J, leaving 9 bases between. The CDR3 coding sequence is TGCGCCAGCAGCCCGCCGGGGACTGAAGCTTTCTTT. This sequence encodes CASSPPGTEAFF.

About this clone itself: Other DNA sequences within the sample encode an identical CDR3. The chain couples TRBV12-3 or TRBV12-4 to TRBJ1-2, with a weak D call TRBD1 (6 bases). The ends were cut back, 11 bases at V and 2 bases at J, with 12 bases in the middle. This CDR3 spans 12 amino acids. CDR3 nucleotides: TGTGCCTCTACCGGGGGCAACTATGGCTACACCTTC. This sequence encodes CASTGGNYGYTF.

The rearrangement uses TRBV4-3 and TRBJ1-2, with 11 bases that match TRBD1. V lost 1 base and J lost 7; bases outside the gene matches: 5. The CDR3 is made up of 15 amino acids. Germline loops: CDR1 LGHNA, CDR2 YSLEER. The CDR3 loop is CASSQAGQGALGYTF. CDR3 nucleotide sequence: TGCGCCAGCAGCCAAGCCGGACAGGGGGCCCTTGGCTACACCTTC.

In DNA, the CDR3 is TGTGCCAGCAGCCTCGAGCTAGCGGGGGAGCCGCAGACCCAGTACTTC. Translation: CASSLELAGEPQTQYF. The chain employs TRBV6-6 and TRBJ2-5; 10 bases are a match to TRBD2. Germline-derived CDR1 and CDR2 are MNHNY and SVGAGI (reference sequence). The CDR3 contains 16 residues. J lost 6 bases, V lost 6 bases, and 13 bases had no gene match.

The J gene is TRBJ2-2, the V gene TRBV11-2; 11 nucleotides match TRBD2. The germline V gene has CDR1 SGHAT and CDR2 FQNNGV. This CDR3 contains 17 residues. The V gene end was trimmed by 3 bases and the J gene end by 8 bases; junction bases not matched to a gene: 11. The CDR3 is CASSFVAGGQREGELFF. CDR3 DNA sequence: TGTGCCAGCAGCTTCGTAGCGGGGGGGCAACGTGAAGGGGAGCTGTTTTTT.

The V and J genes are TRBV5-1 and TRBJ1-1, with D unclear. The CDR3 covers 14 residues. The germline V and J ends were trimmed by 0 bases and 4 bases, with 10 bases remaining between them. In germline, CDR1 is SGHRS, CDR2 YFSETQ. As DNA, the CDR3 is TGCGCCAGCAGCTTGGCGGCGGAGATCACTGAAGCTTTCTTT. Its protein is CASSLAAEITEAFF. The full variable domain, with the rest looked up from reference TRBV5-1 and TRBJ1-1, is KAGVTQTPRYLIKTRGQQVTLSCSPISGHRSVSWYQQTPGQGLQFLFEYFSETQRNKGNFPGRFSGRQFSNSRSEMNVSTLELGDSALYLCASSLAAEITEAFFGQGTRLTVV.

The chain employs TRBV6-2 or TRBV6-3 and TRBJ2-1, with D hard to call. V was clipped by 2 bases and J by 10 bases, with 9 bases between them. The CDR3 sequence is 12 residues long. Looked up from germline, CDR1 is MNHEY and CDR2 is SVGEGT. The CDR3 DNA reads TGTGCCAGCAGTTACGACGACGGCGAGCAGTTCTTC. Protein sequence: CASSYDDGEQFF.